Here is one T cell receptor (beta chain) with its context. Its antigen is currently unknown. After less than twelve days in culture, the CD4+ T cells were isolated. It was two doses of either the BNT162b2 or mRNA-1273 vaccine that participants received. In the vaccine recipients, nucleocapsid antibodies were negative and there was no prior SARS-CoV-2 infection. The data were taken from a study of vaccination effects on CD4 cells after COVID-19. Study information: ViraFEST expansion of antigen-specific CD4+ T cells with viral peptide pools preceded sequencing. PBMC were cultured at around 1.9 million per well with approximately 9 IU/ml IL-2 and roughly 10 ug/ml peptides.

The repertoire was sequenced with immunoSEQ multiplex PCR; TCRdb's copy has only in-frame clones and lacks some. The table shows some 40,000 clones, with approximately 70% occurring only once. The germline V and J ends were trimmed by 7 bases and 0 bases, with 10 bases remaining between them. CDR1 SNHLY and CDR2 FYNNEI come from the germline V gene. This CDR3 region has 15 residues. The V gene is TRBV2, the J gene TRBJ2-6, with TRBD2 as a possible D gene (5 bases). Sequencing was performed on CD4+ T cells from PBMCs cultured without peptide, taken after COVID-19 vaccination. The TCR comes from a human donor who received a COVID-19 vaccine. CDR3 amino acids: CASKYTSSGANVLTF. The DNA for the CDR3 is TGTGCCAGCAAATACACTAGCTCTGGGGCCAACGTCCTGACTTTC.